The rows below give T cell receptor beta chains drawn from one sample of a study of regulatory T cells in long-lasting Graves disease. TCRdb re-called the multiplex PCR reads with MiXCR, one entry per CDR3 protein. Of approximately 560,000 distinct CDR3 sequences in the sample, about 15% were seen once. These data were also filed under a second study, of T cells in Graves' hyperthyroidism and ophthalmopathy.

Sample: peripheral blood mononuclear cells (PBMCs), taken at new diagnosis, from a patient treated with antithyroid drugs. The receptors derive from a man aged 18 to 30 with Graves disease. CDR3s include the opening cysteine and the closing phenylalanine or tryptophan. D genes are given only for firm matches. Clone size is given for some rows only: seen once, a few or many times, or a class if the clone is expanded.

D	V	size	J	CDR3	DNA
TRBD1	TRBV18	few	TRBJ1-1	CASSPLRGPDTEAFF	TGTGCCAGCTCACCGCTCAGGGGGCCCGACACTGAAGCTTTCTTT
TRBD2	TRBV14	once	TRBJ2-3	CASSQDEGGGTDTQYF	TGTGCCAGCAGCCAAGACGAGGGAGGGGGCACAGATACGCAGTATTTT
.	TRBV7-8	many	TRBJ1-1	CASSLGSGMNTEAFF	TGTGCCAGCAGCTTAGGGTCGGGGATGAACACTGAAGCTTTCTTT
.	TRBV20-1	few	TRBJ2-3	CSATKTFTDTQYF	TGCAGTGCCACAAAGACTTTCACAGATACGCAGTATTTT
.	TRBV19	.	TRBJ1-1	CASSNGWNTEAFF	TGTGCCAGTAGTAACGGGTGGAACACTGAAGCTTTCTTT
TRBD1	TRBV5-1	many	TRBJ2-7	CASSREGGAVSEQYF	TGCGCCAGCAGCCGCGAAGGGGGCGCGGTGTCCGAGCAGTACTTC
.	TRBV29-1	.	TRBJ2-4	CSVSREGWDIQYF	TGCAGCGTCTCCAGGGAAGGGTGGGACATTCAGTACTTC
TRBD2	TRBV13	.	TRBJ2-1	CASSDTGLAIGNEQFF	TGTGCCAGCAGCGACACGGGACTAGCGATAGGCAATGAGCAGTTCTTC
.	TRBV20-1	few	TRBJ2-3	CSAQKAGSTDTQYF	TGCAGTGCACAAAAAGCGGGTAGCACAGATACGCAGTATTTT
.	TRBV9	many	TRBJ2-7	CASSDGGYEQYF	TGTGCCAGCAGCGATGGGGGGTACGAGCAGTACTTC
.	TRBV27	many	TRBJ2-2	CASSLSGGSGGELFF	TGTGCCAGCAGTTTATCGGGCGGCAGCGGCGGGGAGCTGTTTTTT
.	TRBV19	.	TRBJ1-5	CASSTGGVDQPQHF	TGTGCCAGCTCAACCGGAGGTGTGGATCAGCCCCAGCATTTT
TRBD1	TRBV19	.	TRBJ2-4	CASSRGQGWRAKNIQYF	TGTGCCAGTAGTCGGGGACAGGGGTGGAGAGCCAAAAACATTCAGTACTTC
.	TRBV11-2	many	TRBJ2-1	CASSLDDGAFRKGVNEQFF	TGTGCCAGCAGCTTAGATGATGGGGCTTTCCGAAAAGGGGTCAATGAGCAGTTCTTC
.	TRBV6-1	many	TRBJ2-7	CASSEYRGMEYF	TGTGCCAGCAGTGAATATCGGGGGATGGAGTACTTC
.	TRBV7-3	.	TRBJ1-5	CASSSRYRGLKRSNQPQHF	TGTGCCAGCAGCTCCCGATACCGGGGCTTAAAAAGAAGTAATCAGCCCCAGCATTTT
TRBD2	TRBV10-3	many	TRBJ2-7	CAIAGLASYEQYF	TGTGCCATCGCGGGACTAGCGTCCTACGAGCAGTACTTC
.	TRBV6-1	many	TRBJ1-6	CASSEDGSSYNSPLHF	TGTGCCAGCAGTGAAGACGGGAGCTCCTATAATTCACCCCTCCACTTT
.	TRBV3-1	many	TRBJ2-5	CASSRAKGEQGQETQYF	TGTGCCAGCAGCCGGGCCAAGGGCGAACAGGGACAAGAGACCCAGTACTTC
TRBD1	TRBV7-6	.	TRBJ2-1	CASSLGTGPAFFF	TGTGCCAGCAGCTTAGGGACAGGGCCCGCATTTTTCTTC
TRBD1	TRBV5-6	many	TRBJ2-5	CASSLWDRETQYF	TGTGCCAGCAGCTTGTGGGACAGGGAGACCCAGTACTTC
TRBD2	TRBV6-2/TRBV6-3	few	TRBJ2-1	CASIPGTSGASYEQFF	TGTGCCAGCATACCCGGGACTAGCGGGGCCAGTTATGAGCAGTTCTTC
.	TRBV7-3	.	TRBJ2-5	CASSLRGGRGRGQETQYF	TGTGCCAGCAGCTTAAGGGGTGGTAGGGGAAGAGGCCAAGAGACCCAGTACTTC
TRBD1	TRBV6-1	.	TRBJ1-5	CASKRTALRDRADNQPQHF	TGTGCCAGCAAAAGGACAGCCTTGAGGGACAGGGCTGACAATCAGCCCCAGCATTTT
TRBD2	TRBV4-1	few	TRBJ2-7	CASSRTGTSLLREQYF	TGCGCCAGCAGCCGGACCGGGACTAGCCTCCTCCGAGAGCAGTACTTC
.	TRBV18	few	TRBJ1-3	CANSPEGNTIYF	TGTGCCAACTCACCTGAAGGAAACACCATATATTTT
.	TRBV7-3	many	TRBJ2-2	CASSFKANTGELFF	TGTGCCAGCAGCTTTAAGGCGAACACCGGGGAGCTGTTTTTT
TRBD2	TRBV9	once	TRBJ2-1	CASSPTGSSAGVEQFF	TGTGCCAGCAGCCCCACTGGGTCTTCGGCGGGAGTAGAGCAGTTCTTC